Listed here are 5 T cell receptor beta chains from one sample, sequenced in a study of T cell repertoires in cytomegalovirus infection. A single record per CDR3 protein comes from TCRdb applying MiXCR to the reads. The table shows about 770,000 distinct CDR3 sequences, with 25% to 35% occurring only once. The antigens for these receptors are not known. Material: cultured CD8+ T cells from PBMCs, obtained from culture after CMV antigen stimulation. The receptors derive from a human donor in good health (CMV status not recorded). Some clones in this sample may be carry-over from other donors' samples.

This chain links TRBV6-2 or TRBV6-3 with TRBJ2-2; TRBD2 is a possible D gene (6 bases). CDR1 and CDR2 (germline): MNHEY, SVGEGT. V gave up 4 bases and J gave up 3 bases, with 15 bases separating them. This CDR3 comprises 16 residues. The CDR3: CASSLSWDSYTGELFF. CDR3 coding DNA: TGTGCCAGCAGTTTGTCATGGGACTCTTACACCGGGGAGCTGTTTTTT.

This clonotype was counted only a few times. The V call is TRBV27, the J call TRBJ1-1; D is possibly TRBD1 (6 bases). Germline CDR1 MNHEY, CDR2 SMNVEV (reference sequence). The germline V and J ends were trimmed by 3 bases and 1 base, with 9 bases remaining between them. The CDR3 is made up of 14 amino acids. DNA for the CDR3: TGTGCCAGCAGTTTCCCGGGACAGAACACTGAAGCTTTCTTT. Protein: CASSFPGQNTEAFF.

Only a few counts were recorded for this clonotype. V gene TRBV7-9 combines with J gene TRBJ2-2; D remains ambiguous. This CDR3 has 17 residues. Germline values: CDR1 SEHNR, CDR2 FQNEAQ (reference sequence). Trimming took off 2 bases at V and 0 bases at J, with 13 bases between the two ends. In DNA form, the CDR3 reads TGTGCCAGCAGCTTAATGGCCCGCACCCCGAACACCGGGGAGCTGTTTTTT. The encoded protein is CASSLMARTPNTGELFF.

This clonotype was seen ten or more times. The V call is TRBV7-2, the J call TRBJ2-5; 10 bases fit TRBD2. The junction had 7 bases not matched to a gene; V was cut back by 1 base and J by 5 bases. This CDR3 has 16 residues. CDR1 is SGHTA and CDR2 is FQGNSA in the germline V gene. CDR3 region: CASSLDGTSVGETQYF. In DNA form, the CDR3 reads TGTGCCAGCAGCTTAGATGGGACTAGCGTTGGGGAGACCCAGTACTTC.

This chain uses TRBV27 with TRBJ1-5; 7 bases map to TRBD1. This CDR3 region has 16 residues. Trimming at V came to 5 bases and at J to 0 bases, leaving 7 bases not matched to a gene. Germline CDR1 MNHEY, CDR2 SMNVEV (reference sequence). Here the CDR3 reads CASSETGSYSNQPQHF. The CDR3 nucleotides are TGTGCCAGCAGTGAGACAGGGAGTTATAGCAATCAGCCCCAGCATTTT.